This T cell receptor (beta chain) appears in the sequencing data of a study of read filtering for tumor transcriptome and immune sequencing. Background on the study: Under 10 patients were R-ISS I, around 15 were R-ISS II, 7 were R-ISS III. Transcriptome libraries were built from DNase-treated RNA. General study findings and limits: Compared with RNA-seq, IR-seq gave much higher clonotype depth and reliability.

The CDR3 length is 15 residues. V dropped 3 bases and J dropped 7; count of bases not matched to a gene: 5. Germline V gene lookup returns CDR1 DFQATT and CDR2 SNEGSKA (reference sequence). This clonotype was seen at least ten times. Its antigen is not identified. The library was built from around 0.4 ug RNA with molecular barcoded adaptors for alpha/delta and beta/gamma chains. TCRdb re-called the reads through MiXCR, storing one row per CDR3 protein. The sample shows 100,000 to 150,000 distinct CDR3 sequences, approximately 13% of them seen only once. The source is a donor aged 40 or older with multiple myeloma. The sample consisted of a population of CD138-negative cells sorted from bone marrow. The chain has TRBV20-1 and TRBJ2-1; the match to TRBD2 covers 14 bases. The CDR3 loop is CSASPGTSGRNEQFF. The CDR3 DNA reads TGCAGTGCTAGCCCCGGGACTAGCGGGAGAAATGAGCAGTTCTTC.